What follows is one TCR beta chain and its context. V lost 7 bases, J lost 3 bases, and 9 bases lay in between. From germline, CDR1 is LNHDA and CDR2 SQIVND (reference sequence). CDR3 size: 12 residues. This entry belongs to a study of shared clonotypes between healthy human individuals. Only in-frame clones appear in the TCRdb table, and some are missing; sequencing was by immunoSEQ multiplex PCR. The table records 470,000 or so clones, around four fifths of them present only once. This clonotype was sampled from a middle-aged woman in good health. Some clones in this sample may be carry-over from other donors' samples. The chain recombines TRBV19 with TRBJ2-5; either TRBD1 or TRBD2 may fit D (5 bases each). The material sequenced was PBMCs. The CDR3 DNA reads TGTGCCAGTATGGGGACGGAAGAGACCCAGTACTTC. This sequence encodes CASMGTEETQYF.